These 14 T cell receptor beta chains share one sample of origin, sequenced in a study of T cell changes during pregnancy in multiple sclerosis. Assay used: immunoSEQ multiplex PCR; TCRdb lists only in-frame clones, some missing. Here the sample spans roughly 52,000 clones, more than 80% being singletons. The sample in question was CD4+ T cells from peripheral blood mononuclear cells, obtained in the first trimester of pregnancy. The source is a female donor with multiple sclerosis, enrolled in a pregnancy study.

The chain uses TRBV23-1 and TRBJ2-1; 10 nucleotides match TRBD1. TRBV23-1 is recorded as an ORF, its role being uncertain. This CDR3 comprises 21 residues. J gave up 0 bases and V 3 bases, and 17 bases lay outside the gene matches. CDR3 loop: CASSQPGQGVCDRSSYNEQFF. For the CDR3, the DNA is TGCGCCAGCAGTCAGCCTGGACAGGGGGTTTGCGACCGGAGCTCCTACAATGAGCAGTTCTTC.

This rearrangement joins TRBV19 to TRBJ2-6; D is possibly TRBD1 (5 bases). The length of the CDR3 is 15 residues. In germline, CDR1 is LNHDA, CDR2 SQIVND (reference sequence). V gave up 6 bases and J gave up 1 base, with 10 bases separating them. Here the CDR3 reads CASSPGSSGANVLTF. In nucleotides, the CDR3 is TGTGCCAGTAGCCCAGGGTCGTCTGGGGCCAACGTCCTGACTTTC.

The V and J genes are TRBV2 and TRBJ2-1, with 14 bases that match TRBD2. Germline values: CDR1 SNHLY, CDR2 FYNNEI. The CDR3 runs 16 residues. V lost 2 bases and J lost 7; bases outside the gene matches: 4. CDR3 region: CASSERGTSGRNEQFF. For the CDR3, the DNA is TGTGCCAGCAGTGAACGAGGGACTAGCGGGAGAAATGAGCAGTTCTTC.

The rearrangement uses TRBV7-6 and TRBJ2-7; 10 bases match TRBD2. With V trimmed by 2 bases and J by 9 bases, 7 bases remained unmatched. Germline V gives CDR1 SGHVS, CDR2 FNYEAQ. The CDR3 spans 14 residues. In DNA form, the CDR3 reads TGTGCCAGCAGCTTACGGGCTAGCGGGAGTCGGCAGTACTTC. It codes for CASSLRASGSRQYF.

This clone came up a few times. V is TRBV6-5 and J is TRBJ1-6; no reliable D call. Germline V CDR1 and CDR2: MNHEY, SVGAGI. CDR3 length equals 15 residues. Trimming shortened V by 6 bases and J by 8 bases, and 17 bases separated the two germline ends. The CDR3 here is CASSPAPTEDSPLHF. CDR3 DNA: TGTGCCAGCAGCCCGGCCCCTACCGAGGATTCACCCCTCCACTTT.

This chain's CDR3 is CASSLGLGLQETQYF. The CDR3 DNA sequence: TGTGCCAGCAGCTTAGGACTTGGCCTCCAAGAGACCCAGTACTTC. This chain joins TRBV7-2 and TRBJ2-5, with D hard to call. Trimming left V 1 base short and J 1 base short, with 10 bases between. Germline V gives CDR1 SGHTA, CDR2 FQGNSA. The length of the CDR3 is 15 residues.

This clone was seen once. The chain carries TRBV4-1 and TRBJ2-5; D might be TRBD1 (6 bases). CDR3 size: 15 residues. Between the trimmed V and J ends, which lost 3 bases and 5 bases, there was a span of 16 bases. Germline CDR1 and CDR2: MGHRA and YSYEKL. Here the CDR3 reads CASSHEGVVSETQYF. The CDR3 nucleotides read TGCGCCAGCAGCCACGAGGGGGTTGTATCGGAGACCCAGTACTTC.

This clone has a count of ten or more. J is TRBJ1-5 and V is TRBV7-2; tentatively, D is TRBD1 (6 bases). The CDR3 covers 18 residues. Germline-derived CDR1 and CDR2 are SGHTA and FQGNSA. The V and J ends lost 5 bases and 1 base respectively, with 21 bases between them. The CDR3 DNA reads TGTGCCAGCAGCCCTATGCGATTGGGGGCGGTGAGCAATCAGCCCCAGCATTTT. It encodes CASSPMRLGAVSNQPQHF.

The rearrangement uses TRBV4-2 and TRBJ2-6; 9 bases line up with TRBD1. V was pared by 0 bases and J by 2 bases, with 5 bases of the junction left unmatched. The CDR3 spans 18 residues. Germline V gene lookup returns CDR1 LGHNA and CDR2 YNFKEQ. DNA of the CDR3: TGTGCCAGCAGCCAAGACGGGAACAGGGGGCCTGGGGCCAACGTCCTGACTTTC. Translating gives CASSQDGNRGPGANVLTF.

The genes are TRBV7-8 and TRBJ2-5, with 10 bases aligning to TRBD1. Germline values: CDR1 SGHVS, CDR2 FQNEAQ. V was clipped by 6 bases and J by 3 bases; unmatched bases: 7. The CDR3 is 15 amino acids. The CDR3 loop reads CASRGDRGREETQYF. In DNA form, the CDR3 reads TGTGCCAGCAGAGGCGACAGGGGGCGGGAAGAGACCCAGTACTTC.

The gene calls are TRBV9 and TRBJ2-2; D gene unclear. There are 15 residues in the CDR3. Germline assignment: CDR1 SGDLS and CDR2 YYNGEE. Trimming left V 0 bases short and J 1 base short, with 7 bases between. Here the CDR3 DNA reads TGTGCCAGCAGCGTAGCCCCACAGAACACCGGGGAGCTGTTTTTT. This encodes CASSVAPQNTGELFF.

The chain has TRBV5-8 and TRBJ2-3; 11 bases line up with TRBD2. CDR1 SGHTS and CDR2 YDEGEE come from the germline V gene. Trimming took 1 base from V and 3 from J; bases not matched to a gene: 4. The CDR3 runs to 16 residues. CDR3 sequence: CASSLFLAGGTDTQYF. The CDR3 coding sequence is TGTGCCAGCAGCTTGTTCCTAGCGGGGGGTACAGATACGCAGTATTTT.

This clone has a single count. CDR3 coding DNA: TGTGCCAGCAGAACCCAGATACAGGGCAACTATGGCTACACCTTC. It is translated as CASRTQIQGNYGYTF. The rearrangement links TRBV7-2 to TRBJ1-2; perhaps TRBD1 as D (6 bases). The germline V and J ends were trimmed by 6 bases and 2 bases, with 16 bases remaining between them. This CDR3 is built from 15 residues. Germline V gene sequence: CDR1 SGHTA, CDR2 FQGNSA.

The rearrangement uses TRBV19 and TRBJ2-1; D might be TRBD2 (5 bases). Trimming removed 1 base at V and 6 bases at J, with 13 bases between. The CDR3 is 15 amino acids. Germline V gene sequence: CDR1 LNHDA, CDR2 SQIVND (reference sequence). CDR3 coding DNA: TGTGCCAGTAGTATAGCTCCCTCTCGGGGCAATGAGCAGTTCTTC. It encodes CASSIAPSRGNEQFF.